Listed below are T cell receptor beta chains from one sample, sequenced in a study of blood T cell repertoires in COVID-19. Produced via immunoSEQ multiplex PCR; TCRdb's table is partial and in-frame only. The sample has some 220,000 clones, about 81% seen once; the top ten hold approximately 5.2%. Material: peripheral blood. These receptors all stem from a woman aged 70 to 79 with COVID-19, enrolled during active disease. The CDR3 runs from the conserved cysteine through the conserved F or W. The order of the fields is V gene, J gene, CDR3 protein.

v_gene: TRBV18; j_gene: TRBJ2-3; CDR3aa: CASSPRQGTDTQYF
v_gene: TRBV3-1/TRBV3-2; j_gene: TRBJ1-5; CDR3aa: CASSLDSPSWECNQPQHF
v_gene: TRBV20-1; j_gene: TRBJ2-7; CDR3aa: CSASNAQQYF
v_gene: TRBV12-3/TRBV12-4; j_gene: TRBJ1-1; CDR3aa: CASSFGLSTEAFF
v_gene: TRBV5-1; j_gene: TRBJ1-6; CDR3aa: CASSQDPTGTQNSPLHF
v_gene: TRBV6-4; j_gene: TRBJ2-7; CDR3aa: CASSPYGTGGLGEQYF
v_gene: TRBV6-5; j_gene: TRBJ1-3; CDR3aa: CASSYERTGNTIYF
v_gene: TRBV19; j_gene: TRBJ2-3; CDR3aa: CASTGGRATQYF
v_gene: TRBV5-1; j_gene: TRBJ2-7; CDR3aa: CASKSGGATYEQYF
v_gene: TRBV27; j_gene: TRBJ1-3; CDR3aa: CASSSGTAAGNTIYF
v_gene: TRBV19; j_gene: TRBJ2-3; CDR3aa: CASSAGLASDTQYF
v_gene: TRBV19; j_gene: TRBJ2-2; CDR3aa: CASSINGGYRGNTGELFF
v_gene: TRBV7-3; j_gene: TRBJ2-2; CDR3aa: CASSPPGGRGGELFF
v_gene: TRBV24-1; j_gene: TRBJ2-1; CDR3aa: CATSEPTGFSYNEQFF
v_gene: TRBV5-1; j_gene: TRBJ1-3; CDR3aa: CASSLDSRSGNTIYF
v_gene: TRBV28; j_gene: TRBJ1-2; CDR3aa: CASSPTAPRGYTF
v_gene: TRBV18; j_gene: TRBJ2-6; CDR3aa: CASSPLGRLRTIDTVLTF
v_gene: TRBV18; j_gene: TRBJ2-3; CDR3aa: CASSPRQLGTDTQYF
v_gene: TRBV14; j_gene: TRBJ1-2; CDR3aa: CASRQRQGDYGYTF
v_gene: TRBV6-5; j_gene: TRBJ1-1; CDR3aa: CASRYTGGLMNTEAFF
v_gene: TRBV11-2; j_gene: TRBJ2-2; CDR3aa: CASSLFTSGHGELFF
v_gene: TRBV30; j_gene: TRBJ2-7; CDR3aa: CAWSGQIGYEQYF
v_gene: TRBV12-2; j_gene: TRBJ1-6; CDR3aa: CASRLTDRDSPLHF
v_gene: TRBV18; j_gene: TRBJ2-5; CDR3aa: CASSPRFRTSSQETQYF
v_gene: TRBV7-7; j_gene: TRBJ2-7; CDR3aa: CASSSGTGGVYEQYF
v_gene: TRBV12-3/TRBV12-4; j_gene: TRBJ2-7; CDR3aa: CASSPDWLYEQYF
v_gene: TRBV28; j_gene: TRBJ1-6; CDR3aa: CASSFSRGLWNSPLHF
v_gene: TRBV5-1; j_gene: TRBJ2-6; CDR3aa: CASSDRDKIGYSGANVLTF
v_gene: TRBV6-6; j_gene: TRBJ1-3; CDR3aa: CATSTGGNTIYF
v_gene: TRBV7-3; j_gene: TRBJ2-1; CDR3aa: CASSQGTREGNEQFF
v_gene: TRBV28; j_gene: TRBJ1-5; CDR3aa: CASSSEGAGMSNQPQHF
v_gene: TRBV7-2; j_gene: TRBJ1-1; CDR3aa: CASSFASGVGTEAFF
v_gene: TRBV2; j_gene: TRBJ1-3; CDR3aa: CASSPFYGSGNTIYF
v_gene: TRBV5-4; j_gene: TRBJ2-7; CDR3aa: CASSLDLAVAGEQYF
v_gene: TRBV29-1; j_gene: TRBJ2-3; CDR3aa: CSAVLASTDTQYF
v_gene: TRBV3-1/TRBV3-2; j_gene: TRBJ1-2; CDR3aa: CASSQDRGAGYTF
v_gene: TRBV5-8; j_gene: TRBJ2-7; CDR3aa: CASSRNSLNPKMGQYF
v_gene: TRBV15; j_gene: TRBJ2-5; CDR3aa: CATKGTSGSQGPQYF
v_gene: TRBV7-9; j_gene: TRBJ1-1; CDR3aa: CASSLGGQGRAEAFF
v_gene: TRBV28; j_gene: TRBJ1-1; CDR3aa: CASSLGDRLNTEAFF
v_gene: TRBV5-1; j_gene: TRBJ1-3; CDR3aa: CASSPSTGGNGNTIYF
v_gene: TRBV4-1; j_gene: TRBJ2-7; CDR3aa: CASSPRQDNNYEQYF
v_gene: TRBV28; j_gene: TRBJ2-7; CDR3aa: CASGPGGSTYEQYF
v_gene: TRBV7-2; j_gene: TRBJ1-5; CDR3aa: CASSPDRNQPQHF
v_gene: TRBV18; j_gene: TRBJ2-1; CDR3aa: CASSPPSGMGEQFF
v_gene: TRBV3-1/TRBV3-2; j_gene: TRBJ2-3; CDR3aa: CASSQKGSTDTQYF
v_gene: TRBV5-6; j_gene: TRBJ2-2; CDR3aa: CASRFGASGELFF
v_gene: TRBV10-3; j_gene: TRBJ2-7; CDR3aa: CAISGTSGTYEQYF
v_gene: TRBV29-1; j_gene: TRBJ1-1; CDR3aa: CSGGSGTEAFF